These T cell receptor beta chains were read from a single sample in a study of radiation and T cells in renal cell carcinoma. Generated by immunoSEQ multiplex PCR, the TCRdb table keeps only in-frame clones and is missing some. The sample holds about 150,000 clones, 88% seen once. The sequences come from blood, collected from a patient whose treatment included radiotherapy and nephrectomy. The source is a woman in her 70s with renal cell carcinoma. Each CDR3 is given with its conserved first and last residue.

V	J	CDR3
TRBV5-1	TRBJ2-5	CASSTIPQETQYF
TRBV7-9	TRBJ2-1	CASSLPKTDYSYNEQFF
TRBV30	TRBJ1-2	CAWGQRGFSYGYTF
TRBV9	TRBJ2-3	CASSAGLLSSTDTQYF
TRBV30	TRBJ1-1	CAWRSGATEAFF
TRBV10-3	TRBJ1-2	CAISEMDRGSRGYTF
TRBV5-1	TRBJ1-5	CASSSGQGYNQPQHF
TRBV27	TRBJ1-6	CASSSFGTAGSRSPLHF
TRBV28	TRBJ1-1	CASSSSTPRDTEAFF
TRBV6-6	TRBJ1-2	CASSLRDRRGYTF
TRBV7-9	TRBJ1-5	CASESTGTSNQPQHF
TRBV7-2	TRBJ1-2	CASSLRSGANTF
TRBV9	TRBJ2-1	CASSVSGGNYNEQFF
TRBV6-1	TRBJ1-5	CASSVQQGFGNQPQHF
TRBV15	TRBJ1-2	CATSRQSGSYGYTF
TRBV11-3	TRBJ2-5	CASSLGTSGQETQYF
TRBV2	TRBJ1-1	CASRPLNLEAFF
TRBV30	TRBJ1-2	CAWTAGGAITNYGYTF
TRBV28	TRBJ2-7	CAIHDRGSTNEQYF
TRBV11-3	TRBJ1-3	CASSSDSRIGNTIYF
TRBV29-1	TRBJ2-1	CSVLGTGSTNEQFF
TRBV7-9	TRBJ2-1	CASSLGGGQVNEQFF
TRBV7-9	TRBJ1-5	CASSVGGLKQPQHF
TRBV5-1	TRBJ1-6	CASSLAGVGSPLHF
TRBV19	TRBJ2-7	CASSKTGTYEQYF
TRBV15	TRBJ2-1	CATSYRDNEQFF
TRBV5-1	TRBJ1-1	CASSLAAMNTEAFF
TRBV15	TRBJ2-1	CATSGETGGARNEQFF
TRBV5-1	TRBJ1-6	CASSLEGAYSPLHF
TRBV7-2	TRBJ2-7	CASSLAPGLQSSYEQYF
TRBV15	TRBJ2-5	CATEGEETQYF